This paragraph covers one T cell receptor beta chain sequence. No antigen is known for it. The read ends 3 residues before the CDR3 terminus; that terminus is restored from the germline J gene. Every participant had a single incident cervical HPV16 infection, and women with prevalent HPV16 infections were excluded. Cervical HPV DNA was detected by MY09/MY11 PCR, and genotyping was performed by dot-blot hybridization. Roughly 14 mL of heparinized blood was centrifuged, after which the buffy coat was aliquoted, frozen at -30 degrees C, and then stored at -80 degrees C. Genomic DNA was extracted from buffy coat specimens using QIAGEN kits. The CDR3 contains 15 residues, cysteine and phenylalanine counted. The DNA shown is the part of the CDR3 that was read: 36 bases, in frame from base 1. CDR1 and CDR2 (DFQATT, SNEGSKA) derive from the germline V gene (reference sequence). From V the trimming removes 3 bases and from J it removes 4 bases, while the gene matches leave 5 bases of the junction unaccounted for.

The data originate from a study of T cells in women clearing cervical HPV infection (dated by TCRdb to 2016 to 2019). Background on the whole study: Cases were under 30 women with histologically confirmed HPV16-related CIN3 or worse, including a couple of invasive cancers. Controls were around 25 women whose single incident HPV16 infection cleared within 12 months without precancer or cancer developing. A median age of around 30 years was observed in cases versus approximately 40 in controls, and no significant differences in baseline characteristics were found. The parent cohort enrolled about 10,000 women aged 18 or older in Guanacaste, Costa Rica, in 1993 to 1994 and followed the women for approximately seven years. This exploratory proof-of-principle case-control study, nested within the Guanacaste HPV Natural History Study in Costa Rica, compared TCR repertoires among women with different cervical HPV16 outcomes. Among cases, blood sampling came a median of 149 days after lesion detection, with an interquartile range of about 80 to 230 days. HLA typing was available for only a few women, so HLA type could not be excluded as a confounder. Cases were matched to controls by age within five years and by the year the sample was collected. Quality controls consisted of five blinded duplicates per group, for a total of roughly 60 samples made up of 50 participants and ten or so replicates. Case blood was taken at the visit when the lesion was first identified, whereas control blood was taken when infection was no longer detected.

Study-level results and caveats: Whether associations preceded infection or resulted from infection could not be shown with the cross-sectional design, and effector/memory subsets and HPV-specific T cells were not isolated. Across sequencing depths, CIN3+ cases showed significantly higher TCR repertoire richness than controls, but evenness did not differ between the groups. Because T-cell numbers per sample were unknown, differences in richness could reflect varying T-cell content rather than repertoire biology. TRBV6-7 relative abundance was lower in cases than in controls (around 0.11% versus 0.15%; Bonferroni P = 0.0008). Random forest classifiers that combined richness and V gene abundances separated cases from controls with an estimated AUC of less than 0.85.

Using the immunoSEQ assay, multiplex PCR amplified TCR beta CDR3 regions from an average of around 1,300 ng of genomic DNA per sample. To correct primer bias, the assay used a complete synthetic TCR repertoire to set an amplification baseline. The amplicons were sequenced using the Illumina platform. The original methods were these. Sequence errors were corrected by clustering with frequency ratios and a modified nearest-neighbor algorithm, and the sequences were then analyzed in the immunoSEQ Analyzer using IMGT gene definitions. At each rarefaction depth, TCR richness and evenness were averaged across 20 rarefaction repeats, and any sample with fewer sequences than the depth was left out. Wilcoxon rank sum tests with FDR correction were used to compare V, D and J gene relative abundances between the groups. For the blinded duplicates, the intraclass correlation was 90% to 97% for TCR richness and averaged 76.4% across about 66 gene segments. What TCRdb holds here is the immuneACCESS table cut down to in-frame rearrangements. Part of the clones is not present; checked against another copy, under half of the missing clones reflect an unresolved V gene, and the others are unexplained. The DNA was the basis for D and trimming; V, J and clone size are from that table. The table for this sample shows about 30,000 clones. Of the sample, around 6.6% is held by the ten largest clones.

What was sequenced was blood buffy coat. In this chain, TRBV20-1 is recombined with TRBJ2-7, with 14 middle bases fitting TRBD2. The sequence was obtained from a woman between 18 and 70 years old with a cervical HPV16 infection that either progressed to CIN3+ or cleared (not recorded which). The CDR3 region has the sequence CSASDRTSGGYEQYF. The covered CDR3 bases are TGCAGTGCTAGTGATCGGACTAGCGGGGGGTACGAG.